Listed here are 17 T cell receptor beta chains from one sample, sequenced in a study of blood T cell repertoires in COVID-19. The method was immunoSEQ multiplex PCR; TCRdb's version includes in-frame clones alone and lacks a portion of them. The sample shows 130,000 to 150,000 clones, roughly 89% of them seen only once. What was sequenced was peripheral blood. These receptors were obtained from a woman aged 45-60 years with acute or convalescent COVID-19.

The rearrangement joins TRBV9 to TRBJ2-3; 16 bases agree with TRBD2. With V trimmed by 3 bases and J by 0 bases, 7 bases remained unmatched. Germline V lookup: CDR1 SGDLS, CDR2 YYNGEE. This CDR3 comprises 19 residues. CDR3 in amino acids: CASSEAGTSGGASTDTQYF. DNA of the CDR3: TGTGCCAGCAGCGAGGCCGGGACTAGCGGGGGGGCAAGCACAGATACGCAGTATTTT.

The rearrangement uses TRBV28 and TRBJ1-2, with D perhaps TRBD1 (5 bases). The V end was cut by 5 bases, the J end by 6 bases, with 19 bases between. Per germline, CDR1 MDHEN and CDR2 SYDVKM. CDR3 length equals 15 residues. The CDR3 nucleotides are TGTGCCAGCAGTCAAGTATCCACAGGAAACAATGGCTACACCTTC. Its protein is CASSQVSTGNNGYTF.

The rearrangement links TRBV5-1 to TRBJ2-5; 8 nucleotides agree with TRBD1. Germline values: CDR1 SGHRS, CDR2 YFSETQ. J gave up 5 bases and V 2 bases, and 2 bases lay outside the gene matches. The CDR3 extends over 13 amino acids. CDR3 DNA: TGCGCCAGCAGCTTCGGACAGGGTGAGACCCAGTACTTC. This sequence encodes CASSFGQGETQYF.

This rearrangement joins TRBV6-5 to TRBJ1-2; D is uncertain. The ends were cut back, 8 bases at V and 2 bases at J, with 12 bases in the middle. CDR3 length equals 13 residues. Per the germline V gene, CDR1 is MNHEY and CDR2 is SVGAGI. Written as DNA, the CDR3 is TGTGCCAGCGCTACCACAGTGAACTATGGCTACACCTTC. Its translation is CASATTVNYGYTF.

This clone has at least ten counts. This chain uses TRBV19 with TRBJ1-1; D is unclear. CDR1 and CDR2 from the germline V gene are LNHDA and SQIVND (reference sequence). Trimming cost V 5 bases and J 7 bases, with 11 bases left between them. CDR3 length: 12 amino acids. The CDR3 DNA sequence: TGTGCCAGTAGTCCACGGGAAGGTGAAGCTTTCTTT. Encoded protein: CASSPREGEAFF. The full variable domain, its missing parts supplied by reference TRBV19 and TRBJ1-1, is DGGITQSPKYLFRKEGQNVTLSCEQNLNHDAMYWYRQDPGQGLRLIYYSQIVNDFQKGDIAEGYSVSREKKESFPLTVTSAQKNPTAFYLCASSPREGEAFFGQGTRLTVV.

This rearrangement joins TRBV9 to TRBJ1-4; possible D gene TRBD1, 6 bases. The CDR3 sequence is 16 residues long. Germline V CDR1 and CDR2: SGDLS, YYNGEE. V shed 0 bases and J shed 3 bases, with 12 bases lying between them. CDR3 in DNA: TGTGCCAGCAGCGTAGGTCAGGGGCTAGCTAATGAAAAACTGTTTTTT. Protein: CASSVGQGLANEKLFF.

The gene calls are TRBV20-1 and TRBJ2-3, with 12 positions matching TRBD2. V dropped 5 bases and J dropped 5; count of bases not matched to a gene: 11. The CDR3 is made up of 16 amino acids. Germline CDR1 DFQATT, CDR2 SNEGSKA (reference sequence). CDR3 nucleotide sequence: TGCAGTGCTGGTGCTAGCGGGGGGGCCCTAGGAGATACGCAGTATTTT. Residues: CSAGASGGALGDTQYF.

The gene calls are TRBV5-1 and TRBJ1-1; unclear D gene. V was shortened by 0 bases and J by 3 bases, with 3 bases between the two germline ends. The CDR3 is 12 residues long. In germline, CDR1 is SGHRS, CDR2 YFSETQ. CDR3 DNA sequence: TGCGCCAGCAGCTTGGGGCACACTGAAGCTTTCTTT. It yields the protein CASSLGHTEAFF.

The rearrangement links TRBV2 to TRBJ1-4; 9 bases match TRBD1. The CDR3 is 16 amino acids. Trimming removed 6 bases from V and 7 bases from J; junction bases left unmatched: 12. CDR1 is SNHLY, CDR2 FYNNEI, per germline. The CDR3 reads CASRPTWGQGGEKLFF. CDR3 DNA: TGTGCCAGCAGGCCCACCTGGGGACAGGGCGGTGAAAAACTGTTTTTT.

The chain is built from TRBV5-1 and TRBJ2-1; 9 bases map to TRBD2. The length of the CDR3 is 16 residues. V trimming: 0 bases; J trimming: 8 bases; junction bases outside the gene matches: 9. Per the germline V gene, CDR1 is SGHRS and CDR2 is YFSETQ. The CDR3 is CASSLAWLAGIDEQFF. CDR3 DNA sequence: TGCGCCAGCAGCTTGGCCTGGCTAGCGGGGATCGATGAGCAGTTCTTC.

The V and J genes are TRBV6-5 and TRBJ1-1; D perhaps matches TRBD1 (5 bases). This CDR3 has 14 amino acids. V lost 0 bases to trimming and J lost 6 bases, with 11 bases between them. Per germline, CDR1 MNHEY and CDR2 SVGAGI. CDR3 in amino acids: CASSYSEGRAEAFF. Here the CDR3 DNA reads TGTGCCAGCAGTTACTCGGAGGGGAGGGCTGAAGCTTTCTTT.

CDR3 nucleotide sequence: TGTGCCAGCAGCGTCTCCGGGACAGATTTCTCCGGGGAGCTGTTTTTT. It codes for CASSVSGTDFSGELFF. The rearrangement uses TRBV7-9 and TRBJ2-2, with 7 bases matching TRBD1. Germline trimming cut 5 bases from V and 6 bases from J; bases unmatched to any gene: 12. CDR1 is SEHNR, CDR2 FQNEAQ, per germline (reference sequence). The CDR3 is 16 amino acids.

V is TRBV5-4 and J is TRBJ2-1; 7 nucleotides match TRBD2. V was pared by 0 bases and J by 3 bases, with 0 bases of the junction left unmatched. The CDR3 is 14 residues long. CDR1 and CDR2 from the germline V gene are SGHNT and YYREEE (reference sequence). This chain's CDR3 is CASSLGGGYNEQFF. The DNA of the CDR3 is TGTGCCAGCAGCTTGGGGGGGGGCTACAATGAGCAGTTCTTC.

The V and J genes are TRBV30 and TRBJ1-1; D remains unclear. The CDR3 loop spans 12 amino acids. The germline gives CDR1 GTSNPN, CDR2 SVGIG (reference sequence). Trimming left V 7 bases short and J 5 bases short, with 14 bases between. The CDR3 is CAFSSVRTEAFF. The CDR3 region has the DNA TGTGCCTTCTCCTCGGTCCGAACTGAAGCTTTCTTT.

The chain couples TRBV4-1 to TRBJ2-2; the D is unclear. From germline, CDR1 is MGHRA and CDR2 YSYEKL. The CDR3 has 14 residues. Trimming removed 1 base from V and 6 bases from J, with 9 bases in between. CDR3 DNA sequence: TGCGCCAGCAGCCAAGGGGTAGGAGCCGGGGAGCTGTTTTTT. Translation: CASSQGVGAGELFF.

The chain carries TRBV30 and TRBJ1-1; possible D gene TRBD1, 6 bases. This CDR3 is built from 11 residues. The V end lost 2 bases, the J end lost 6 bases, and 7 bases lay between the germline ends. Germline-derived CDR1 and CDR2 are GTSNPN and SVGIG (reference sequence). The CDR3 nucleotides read TGTGCCTGGAGTCGACAGGCTGAAGCTTTCTTT. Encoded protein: CAWSRQAEAFF.

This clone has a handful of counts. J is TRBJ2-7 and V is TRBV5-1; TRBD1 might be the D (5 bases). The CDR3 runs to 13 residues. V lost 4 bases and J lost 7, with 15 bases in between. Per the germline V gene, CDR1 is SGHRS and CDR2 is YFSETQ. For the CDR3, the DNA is TGCGCCAGCAGCGGGTCAGGGCCAGAGGAGCAGTACTTC. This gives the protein CASSGSGPEEQYF.